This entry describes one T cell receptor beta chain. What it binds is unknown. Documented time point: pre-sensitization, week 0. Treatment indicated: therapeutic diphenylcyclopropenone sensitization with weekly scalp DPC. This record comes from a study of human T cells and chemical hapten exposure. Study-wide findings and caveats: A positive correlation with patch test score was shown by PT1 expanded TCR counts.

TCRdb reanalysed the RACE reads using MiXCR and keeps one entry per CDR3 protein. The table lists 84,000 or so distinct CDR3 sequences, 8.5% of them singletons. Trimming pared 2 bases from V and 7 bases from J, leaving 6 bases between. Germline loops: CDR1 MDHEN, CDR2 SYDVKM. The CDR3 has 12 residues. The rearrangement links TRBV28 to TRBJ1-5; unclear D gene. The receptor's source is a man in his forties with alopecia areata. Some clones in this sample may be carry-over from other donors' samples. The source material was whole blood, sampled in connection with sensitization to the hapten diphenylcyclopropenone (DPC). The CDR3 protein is CASSLKAQPQHF. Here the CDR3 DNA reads TGTGCCAGCAGTTTAAAGGCGCAGCCCCAGCATTTT.